Each of the 12 T cell receptor beta chains below was sequenced from the same sample in a study of T cells in Graves' hyperthyroidism and ophthalmopathy. The CDR3 regions of TCR beta were amplified from RNA transcripts. When the TCR CDR3 underwent first-round RT-PCR, the HTBI primer set was used. One entry per CDR3 protein, called by TCRdb with MiXCR from the multiplex PCR reads. The top ten hold 11% of the sample, which has approximately 400,000 distinct CDR3 sequences, 11% to 15% seen once. Source material: blood. The receptors come from a woman aged 60 to 75 with Graves' hyperthyroidism.

The chain is built from TRBV7-2 and TRBJ2-7; possibly TRBD1 or TRBD2 for D (6 bases each). The CDR3 runs 15 residues. V lost 0 bases and J 3 bases, leaving 12 bases between the germline ends. Germline CDR1 SGHTA, CDR2 FQGNSA. The CDR3 here is CASSLAAGGGYEQYF. In DNA, the CDR3 is TGTGCCAGCAGCTTAGCCGCCGGAGGGGGCTACGAGCAGTACTTC. The entire variable domain, with the rest obtained from reference TRBV7-2 and TRBJ2-7, is as follows: GAGVSQSPSNKVTEKGKDVELRCDPISGHTALYWYRQSLGQGLEFLIYFQGNSAPDKSGLPSDRFSAERTGGSVSTLTIQRTQQEDSAVYLCASSLAAGGGYEQYFGPGTRLTVT.

This clonotype occurred a few times. The rearrangement joins TRBV29-1 to TRBJ2-7; the match to TRBD2 covers 7 bases. V was clipped by 0 bases and J by 3 bases; unmatched bases: 11. CDR3 size: 16 residues. Germline V lookup: CDR1 SQVTM, CDR2 ANQGSEA. The CDR3: CSVEDLRLGGYYEQYF. In nucleotides, the CDR3 is TGCAGCGTTGAAGATCTTCGTCTGGGGGGGTACTACGAGCAGTACTTC.

This clonotype was detected ten times or more. J is TRBJ1-5 and V is TRBV7-9, with D possibly TRBD1 on 5 matching bases. The germline V and J ends were trimmed by 3 bases and 1 base, with 13 bases remaining between them. Germline V lookup: CDR1 SEHNR, CDR2 FQNEAQ (reference sequence). CDR3 size: 16 residues. CDR3 amino acids: CASSFGGRGSNQPQHF. CDR3 in DNA: TGTGCCAGCAGCTTTGGGGGGAGGGGAAGCAATCAGCCCCAGCATTTT. Filled out from reference TRBV7-9 and TRBJ1-5, the complete variable domain reads DTGVSQNPRHKITKRGQNVTFRCDPISEHNRLYWYRQTLGQGPEFLTYFQNEAQLEKSRLLSDRFSAERPKGSFSTLEIQRTEQGDSAMYLCASSFGGRGSNQPQHFGDGTRLSIL.

The chain carries TRBV12-3 or TRBV12-4 and TRBJ2-1; 11 bases map to TRBD2. The CDR3 contains 15 residues. V shed 7 bases and J 7 bases; nucleotides not matched to a gene: 9. CDR3 coding DNA: TGTGCCAGCACCCCTAGCGGGGGGCTTTCTAATGAGCAGTTCTTC. Its translation is CASTPSGGLSNEQFF.

This clonotype was recorded many times. The chain has TRBV7-9 and TRBJ2-3; TRBD2 matches at 11 bases. Per the germline V gene, CDR1 is SEHNR and CDR2 is FQNEAQ (reference sequence). The CDR3 runs to 17 residues. V lost 4 bases and J lost 3; bases outside the gene matches: 9. The CDR3 loop reads CASSSGEGTSGTDTQYF. CDR3 DNA: TGTGCCAGCAGCTCCGGGGAGGGGACTAGCGGTACAGATACGCAGTATTTT.

As regards this clonotype: Since a much larger clone is just one base distant, this may be a read error. The genes are TRBV24-1 and TRBJ2-5; the D call may be TRBD1 or TRBD2 (5 bases each). The tail of the sequence fits TRBJ2-1 better, so the J call may be wrong. Germline V CDR1 and CDR2: KGHDR, SFDVKD. The CDR3 spans 14 residues. The CDR3 region has the DNA TGTGCCACCAGTGAGTCGACAGATCCCGGGACCCAGTTCTTC. This translates into CATSESTDPGTQFF.

The chain carries TRBV27 and TRBJ2-7, with 11 bases fitting TRBD2. The CDR3 runs to 15 residues. With 4 bases clipped from V and 3 bases from J, the junction kept 5 bases outside the gene matches. Looked up from germline, CDR1 is MNHEY and CDR2 is SMNVEV (reference sequence). The CDR3 sequence: CASSSLAGVFYEQYF. The CDR3 DNA reads as TGTGCCAGCAGTTCACTAGCGGGAGTGTTCTACGAGCAGTACTTC.

This clonotype has a count of ten or more. The chain is built from TRBV12-3 or TRBV12-4 and TRBJ1-5, with TRBD1 as a possible D gene (5 bases). Trimming took off 1 base at V and 3 bases at J, with 16 bases between the two ends. This CDR3 has 17 amino acids. The CDR3 protein is CASSLEGGQGVNQPQHF. As DNA, the CDR3 is TGTGCCAGCAGTTTAGAGGGTGGTCAGGGCGTCAATCAGCCCCAGCATTTT.

The chain recombines TRBV5-1 with TRBJ2-7; possibly TRBD1 or TRBD2 for D (6 bases each). The length of the CDR3 is 15 residues. V lost 4 bases, J lost 3 bases, and 17 bases lay in between. Germline CDR1 SGHRS, CDR2 YFSETQ. For the CDR3, the DNA is TGCGCCAGCAGCCCCTCCGGGGGCCGAATCTACGAGCAGTACTTC. Its translation is CASSPSGGRIYEQYF.

This clonotype was observed at least ten times. V is TRBV5-5 and J is TRBJ2-3, with 9 bases identical to TRBD2. V was pared by 5 bases and J by 5 bases, with 12 bases of the junction left unmatched. The CDR3 is made up of 16 amino acids. The germline gives CDR1 SGHKS, CDR2 YYEKEE (reference sequence). This chain's CDR3 is CASSRGGRALEDTQYF. CDR3 bases: TGTGCCAGCAGTAGGGGCGGGAGGGCCTTGGAAGATACGCAGTATTTT.

V is TRBV5-1 and J is TRBJ2-3; no reliable D call. V was shortened by 4 bases and J by 2 bases, with 5 bases between the two germline ends. The CDR3 has 12 residues. CDR1 SGHRS and CDR2 YFSETQ come from the germline V gene. The CDR3 DNA follows: TGCGCCAGCAGCGCGTTCACAGATACGCAGTATTTT. It is translated as CASSAFTDTQYF.

The chain recombines TRBV29-1 with TRBJ2-7, with a tentative D call TRBD1 (5 bases). V was cut by 5 bases and J by 3 bases, with 20 bases left in between. CDR3 length equals 15 residues. CDR1 and CDR2 (germline): SQVTM, ANQGSEA. The CDR3 region is CSVLLSEGVSYEQYF. The CDR3 nucleotides read TGCAGCGTTCTCCTCAGTGAAGGGGTCAGCTACGAGCAGTACTTC.